These 4 T cell receptor beta chains came from one sample sequenced in a study of OX40 agonist ivuxolimab in advanced cancers. The library relied on the immunoSEQ multiplex PCR assay. TCRdb took this table from immuneACCESS and kept in-frame rearrangements with V and J called. Such tables lack part of the clones; where checked against another copy, unresolved V genes explain under half of the gap, and the rest is unexplained. The sample profile shows 91,000 or so clones; roughly 94% of them were found once. Around 0.17% of the sample is taken by the ten largest. This specimen was CD4+ or CD8+ T cells sorted from blood, taken in a trial of the OX40 agonist ivuxolimab. The origin of the receptors is an adult with an advanced solid tumor such as melanoma, head and neck, liver or kidney cancer.

The rearrangement joins TRBV13 to TRBJ1-4; no clear D. Trimming took 3 bases from V and 3 from J, leaving 8 bases between them. This CDR3 is built from 14 residues. Germline loops: CDR1 PRHDT, CDR2 FYEKMQ (reference sequence). CDR3 coding DNA: TGTGCCAGCAGCTTGAACGGGTCTAATGAAAAACTGTTTTTT. Translating it yields CASSLNGSNEKLFF.

The chain is built from TRBV19 and TRBJ1-2; D not resolved. The V gene lost 5 bases and the J gene lost 3 bases, with 10 bases spanning the gap. The CDR3 sequence is 13 residues long. The germline gives CDR1 LNHDA, CDR2 SQIVND (reference sequence). This chain's CDR3 is CASSGRQHYGYTF. CDR3 nucleotide sequence: TGTGCCAGTAGTGGGCGGCAGCACTATGGCTACACCTTC.

This chain uses TRBV4-3 with TRBJ2-2, with D tentatively TRBD1 or TRBD2 (6 bases each). The CDR3 covers 16 residues. Germline CDR1 is LGHNA and CDR2 is YSLEER. V was trimmed by 1 base and J by 4 bases, leaving 13 bases between them. CDR3 DNA sequence: TGCGCCAGCAGCCAAGCGGGGGCAGCCCTCACCGGGGAGCTGTTTTTT. It encodes CASSQAGAALTGELFF.

This clone was seen only a few times. V and J are TRBV10-3 and TRBJ2-1; D unresolved. Germline lookup yields CDR1 ENHRY and CDR2 SYGVKD. The CDR3 loop spans 11 amino acids. With 8 bases removed from V and 9 bases from J, the gap between germline ends came to 11 bases. The CDR3 region is CAIRSDAEQFF. CDR3 bases: TGTGCCATCCGGAGCGACGCTGAGCAGTTCTTC.